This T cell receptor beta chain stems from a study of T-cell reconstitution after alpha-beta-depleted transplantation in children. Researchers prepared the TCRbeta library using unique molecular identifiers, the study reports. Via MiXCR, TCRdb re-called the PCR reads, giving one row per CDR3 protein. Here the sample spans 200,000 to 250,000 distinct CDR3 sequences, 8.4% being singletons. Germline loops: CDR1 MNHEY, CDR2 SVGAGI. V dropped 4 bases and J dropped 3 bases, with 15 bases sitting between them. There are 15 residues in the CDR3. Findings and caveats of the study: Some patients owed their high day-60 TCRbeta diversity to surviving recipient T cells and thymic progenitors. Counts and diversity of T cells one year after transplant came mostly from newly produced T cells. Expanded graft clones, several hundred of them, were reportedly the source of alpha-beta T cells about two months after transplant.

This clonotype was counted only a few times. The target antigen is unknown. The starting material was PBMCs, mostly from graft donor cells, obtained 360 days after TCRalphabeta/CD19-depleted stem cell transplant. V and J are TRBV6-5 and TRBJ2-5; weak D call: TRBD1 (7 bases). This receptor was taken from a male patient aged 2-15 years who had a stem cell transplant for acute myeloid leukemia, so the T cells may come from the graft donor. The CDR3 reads CASSSVRGVEETQYF. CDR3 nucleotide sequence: TGTGCCAGCAGTTCCGTCAGGGGGGTAGAAGAGACCCAGTACTTC.